Listed here are 13 T cell receptor beta chains from one sample, sequenced in a study of T cell repertoires in ileal Crohn's disease. Sequencing used immunoSEQ multiplex PCR; TCRdb keeps in-frame clones, though not all of them. The sample lists about 4,100 clones; around 78% were seen once. The specimen was ileal tissue. These receptors all come from an adult with Crohn's disease.

V gene TRBV30 combines with J gene TRBJ2-7, with 8 bases lining up with TRBD1. The J segment lost 6 bases and the V segment lost 0 bases, leaving 7 bases of the junction unmatched. Per the germline V gene, CDR1 is GTSNPN and CDR2 is SVGIG (reference sequence). The CDR3 sequence is 14 residues long. The CDR3 region is CAWSVRQGYTEQYF. CDR3 nucleotide sequence: TGTGCCTGGAGTGTACGACAGGGGTATACCGAGCAGTACTTC.

This sequence joins TRBV7-9 and TRBJ1-1; TRBD1 is a possible D gene (5 bases). CDR1 is SEHNR and CDR2 is FQNEAQ in the germline V gene (reference sequence). Trimming stripped 8 bases from V and 0 bases from J, with 10 bases between. This CDR3 is 13 amino acids long. This CDR3 is CASLAGLNTEAFF. In DNA, the CDR3 is TGTGCCAGCTTAGCAGGGCTGAACACTGAAGCTTTCTTT.

The V call is TRBV7-3, the J call TRBJ1-2, with TRBD1 matching 7 bases. V lost 5 bases and J lost 2; bases outside the gene matches: 8. Germline V CDR1 and CDR2: SGHTA, FQGTGA. This CDR3 comprises 15 residues. CDR3 region: CASSQAGGSNYGYTF. The CDR3 DNA follows: TGTGCCAGCAGCCAGGCAGGGGGAAGCAACTATGGCTACACCTTC.

J is TRBJ1-1 and V is TRBV5-6, with D perhaps matching TRBD1 (6 bases). The CDR3 spans 14 residues. CDR1 and CDR2 from the germline V gene are SGHDT and YYEEEE. V lost 3 bases and J 4 bases, leaving 13 bases between the germline ends. Written as DNA, the CDR3 is TGTGCCAGCAGCTGGGGGCGCTCCGCCACTGAAGCTTTCTTT. Protein: CASSWGRSATEAFF.

In DNA, the CDR3 is TGTGCCAGCAGGTCGGGGACACACAACACCGGGGAGCTGTTTTTT. As protein: CASRSGTHNTGELFF. The chain employs TRBV2 and TRBJ2-2, with TRBD1 as a possible D gene (6 bases). Germline V gene data show CDR1 as SNHLY and CDR2 as FYNNEI. Trimming cost V 6 bases and J 2 bases, with 13 bases left between them. The CDR3 is 15 residues long.

This chain links TRBV9 with TRBJ2-1; D is perhaps TRBD1 (6 bases). The CDR3 covers 16 residues. Trimming stripped 2 bases from V and 1 base from J, with 13 bases between. The germline V gene has CDR1 SGDLS and CDR2 YYNGEE. CDR3 amino acids: CASSVHSTGSYNEQFF. The CDR3, as DNA: TGTGCCAGCAGCGTCCACTCCACAGGGTCCTACAATGAGCAGTTCTTC.

V and J are TRBV25-1 and TRBJ1-4; D is unclear. The CDR3 covers 15 residues. Trimming pared 1 base from V and 8 bases from J, leaving 14 bases between. Germline CDR1 MGHDK, CDR2 SYGVNS. CDR3 sequence reads: CASSEFQVGREKLFF. The CDR3 DNA is TGTGCCAGCAGTGAATTTCAGGTTGGGAGGGAAAAACTGTTTTTT.

The rearrangement uses TRBV5-5 and TRBJ1-1; the D is unclear. There are 15 residues in the CDR3. CDR1 is SGHKS and CDR2 is YYEKEE in the germline V gene (reference sequence). Trimming left V 0 bases short and J 0 bases short, with 9 bases between. The CDR3 is CASSLVAALNTEAFF. CDR3 in DNA: TGTGCCAGCAGCTTGGTCGCGGCACTGAACACTGAAGCTTTCTTT.

There are a few counts of this clone. This rearrangement joins TRBV2 to TRBJ1-1, with a tentative D call TRBD1 (5 bases). Germline values: CDR1 SNHLY, CDR2 FYNNEI. V lost 5 bases to trimming and J lost 1 base, with 14 bases between them. The CDR3 runs to 15 residues. In DNA, the CDR3 is TGTGCCAGCAGTCAACCGGGACTACGGAACACTGAAGCTTTCTTT. Protein: CASSQPGLRNTEAFF.

This chain connects TRBV7-8 to TRBJ1-2; D may be TRBD1 (6 bases). V was clipped by 5 bases and J by 5 bases, with 21 bases between them. Looked up from germline, CDR1 is SGHVS and CDR2 is FQNEAQ. CDR3 size: 16 residues. The CDR3 nucleotides read TGTGCCAGCAGCCCCCTGGACAGCCATGACCCGTATGGCTACACCTTC. It yields the protein CASSPLDSHDPYGYTF. Supplemented by reference TRBV7-8 and TRBJ1-2, the full variable domain reads GAGVSQSPRYKVAKRGQDVALRCDPISGHVSLFWYQQALGQGPEFLTYFQNEAQLDKSGLPSDRFFAERPEGSVSTLKIQRTQQEDSAVYLCASSPLDSHDPYGYTFGSGTRLTVV.

The gene calls are TRBV4-2 and TRBJ1-1, with D possibly TRBD1 on 5 matching bases. From germline, CDR1 is LGHNA and CDR2 YNFKEQ. The CDR3 length is 17 residues. Trimming shortened V by 4 bases and J by 4 bases, and 22 bases separated the two germline ends. The CDR3 DNA follows: TGTGCCAGCAGCCCGGCGGGGGTACGGGGGGGAGGCACTGAAGCTTTCTTT. Translated: CASSPAGVRGGGTEAFF.

V and J are TRBV6-5 and TRBJ1-5; D is uncertain. Germline loops: CDR1 MNHEY, CDR2 SVGAGI. The ends were cut back, 4 bases at V and 7 bases at J, with 11 bases in the middle. The CDR3 sequence is 13 residues long. CDR3 region: CASSFTGVQPQHF. The CDR3 DNA reads TGTGCCAGCAGTTTTACCGGGGTACAGCCCCAGCATTTT.

The chain joins TRBV7-8 to TRBJ2-5; TRBD1 might be the D (5 bases). CDR3 size: 15 residues. Trimming took off 2 bases at V and 4 bases at J, with 14 bases between the two ends. Germline V lookup: CDR1 SGHVS, CDR2 FQNEAQ. CDR3 sequence (DNA): TGTGCCAGCAGCTTAAGGGGCCAGATGGGAGAGACCCAGTACTTC. This encodes CASSLRGQMGETQYF. Full variable domain (outside the CDR3, taken from reference TRBV7-8 and TRBJ2-5): GAGVSQSPRYKVAKRGQDVALRCDPISGHVSLFWYQQALGQGPEFLTYFQNEAQLDKSGLPSDRFFAERPEGSVSTLKIQRTQQEDSAVYLCASSLRGQMGETQYFGPGTRLLVL.